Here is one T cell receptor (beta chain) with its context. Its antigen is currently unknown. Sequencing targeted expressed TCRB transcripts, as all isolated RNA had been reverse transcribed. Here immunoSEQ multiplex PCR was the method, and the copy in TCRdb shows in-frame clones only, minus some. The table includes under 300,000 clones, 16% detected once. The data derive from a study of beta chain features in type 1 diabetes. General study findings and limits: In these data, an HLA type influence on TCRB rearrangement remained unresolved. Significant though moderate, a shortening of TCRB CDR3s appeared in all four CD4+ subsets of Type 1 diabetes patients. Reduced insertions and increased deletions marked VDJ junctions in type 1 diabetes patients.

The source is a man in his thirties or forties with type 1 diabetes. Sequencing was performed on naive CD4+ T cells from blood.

This chain's CDR3 is CASTRAGDRTYNEQFF. The CDR3 nucleotides read TGTGCCAGCACCAGAGCAGGGGACAGAACTTACAATGAGCAGTTCTTC. The rearrangement links TRBV6-6 to TRBJ2-1; 7 nucleotides agree with TRBD1. Germline V gene sequence: CDR1 MNHNY, CDR2 SVGAGI (reference sequence). The V segment lost 7 bases and the J segment 4 bases; nucleotides outside the gene matches: 13. CDR3 length: 16 residues.